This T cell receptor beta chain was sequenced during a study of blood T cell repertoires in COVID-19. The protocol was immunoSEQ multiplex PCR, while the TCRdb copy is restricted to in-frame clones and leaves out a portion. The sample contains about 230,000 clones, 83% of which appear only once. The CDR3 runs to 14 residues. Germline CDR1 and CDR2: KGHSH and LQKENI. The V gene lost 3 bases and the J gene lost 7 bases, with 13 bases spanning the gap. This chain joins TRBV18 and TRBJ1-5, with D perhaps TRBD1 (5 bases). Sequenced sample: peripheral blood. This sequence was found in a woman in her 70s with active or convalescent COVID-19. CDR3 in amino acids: CASSPPGGDQPQHF. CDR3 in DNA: TGTGCCAGCTCACCCCCTGGGGGGGACCAGCCCCAGCATTTT. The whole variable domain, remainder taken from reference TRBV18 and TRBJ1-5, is NAGVMQNPRHLVRRRGQEARLRCSPMKGHSHVYWYRQLPEEGLKFMVYLQKENIIDESGMPKERFSAEFPKEGPSILRIQQVVRGDSAAYFCASSPPGGDQPQHFGDGTRLSIL.